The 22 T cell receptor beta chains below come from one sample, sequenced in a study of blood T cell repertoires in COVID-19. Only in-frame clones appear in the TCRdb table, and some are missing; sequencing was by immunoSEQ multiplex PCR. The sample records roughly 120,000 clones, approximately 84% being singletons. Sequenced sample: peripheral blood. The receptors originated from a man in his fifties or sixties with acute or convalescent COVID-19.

In nucleotides, the CDR3 is TGCGCCAGCAGCCAAGCACCGGGACAGGGGACCCAGTACTTC. It is translated as CASSQAPGQGTQYF. The chain combines TRBV4-1 with TRBJ2-5; 9 bases agree with TRBD1. This CDR3 has 14 amino acids. After removal of 1 base from V and 7 bases from J, the junction contained 4 bases not matched to a gene. Germline V gives CDR1 MGHRA, CDR2 YSYEKL.

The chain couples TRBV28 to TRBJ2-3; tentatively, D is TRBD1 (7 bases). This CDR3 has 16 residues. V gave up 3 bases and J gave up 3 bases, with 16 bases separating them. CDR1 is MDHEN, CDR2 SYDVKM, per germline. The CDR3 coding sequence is TGTGCCAGCAGTTTTCGTCGAGCAGGGGGGACAGATACGCAGTATTTT. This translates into CASSFRRAGGTDTQYF. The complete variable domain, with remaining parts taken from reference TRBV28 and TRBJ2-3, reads DVKVTQSSRYLVKRTGEKVFLECVQDMDHENMFWYRQDPGLGLRLIYFSYDVKMKEKGDIPEGYSVSREKKERFSLILESASTNQTSMYLCASSFRRAGGTDTQYFGPGTRLTVL.

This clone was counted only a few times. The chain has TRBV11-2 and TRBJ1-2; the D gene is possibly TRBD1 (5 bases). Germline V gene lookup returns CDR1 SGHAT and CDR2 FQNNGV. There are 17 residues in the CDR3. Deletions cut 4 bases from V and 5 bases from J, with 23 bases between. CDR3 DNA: TGTGCCAGCAGCTCCGACCGGGGAGGGGAGAAAAGATATGGCTACACCTTC. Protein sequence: CASSSDRGGEKRYGYTF.

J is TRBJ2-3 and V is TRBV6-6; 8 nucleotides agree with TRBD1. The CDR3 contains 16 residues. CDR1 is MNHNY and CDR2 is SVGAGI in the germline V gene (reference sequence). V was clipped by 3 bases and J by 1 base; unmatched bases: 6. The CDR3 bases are TGTGCCAGCAGTTATCAGGGACAGGCCCGCACAGATACGCAGTATTTT. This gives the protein CASSYQGQARTDTQYF.

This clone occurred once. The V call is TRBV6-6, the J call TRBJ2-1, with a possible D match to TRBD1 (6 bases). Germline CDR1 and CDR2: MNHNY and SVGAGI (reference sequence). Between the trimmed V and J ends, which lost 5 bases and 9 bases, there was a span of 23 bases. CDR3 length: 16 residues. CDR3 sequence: CASSQQGTLYGSEQFF. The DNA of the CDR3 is TGTGCCAGCAGTCAACAGGGTACCCTCTACGGCAGTGAGCAGTTCTTC.

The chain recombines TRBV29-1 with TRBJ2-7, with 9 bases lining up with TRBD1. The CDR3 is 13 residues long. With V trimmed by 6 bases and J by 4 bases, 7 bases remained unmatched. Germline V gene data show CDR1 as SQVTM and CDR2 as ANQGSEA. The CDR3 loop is CSVIRDRAYEQYF. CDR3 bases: TGCAGCGTAATCCGGGACAGGGCGTACGAGCAGTACTTC.

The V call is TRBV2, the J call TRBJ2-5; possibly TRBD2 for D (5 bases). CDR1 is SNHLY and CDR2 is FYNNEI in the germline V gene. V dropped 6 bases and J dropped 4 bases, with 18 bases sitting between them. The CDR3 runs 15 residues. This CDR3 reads CASRWTGLRVETQYF. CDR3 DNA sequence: TGTGCCAGCAGATGGACGGGATTAAGGGTAGAGACCCAGTACTTC.

CDR3: CAIYRGNTIYF. CDR3 coding DNA: TGTGCCATCTACAGAGGAAACACCATATATTTT. V and J are TRBV7-2 and TRBJ1-3; D call uncertain. CDR3 length: 11 residues. Germline CDR1 reads SGHTA; CDR2 reads FQGNSA. V was cut by 10 bases and J by 4 bases, with 8 bases left in between.

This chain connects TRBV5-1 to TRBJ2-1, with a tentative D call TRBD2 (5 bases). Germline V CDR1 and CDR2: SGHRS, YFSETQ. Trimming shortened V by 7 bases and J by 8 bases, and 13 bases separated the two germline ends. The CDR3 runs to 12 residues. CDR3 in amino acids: CASGGRFDEQFF. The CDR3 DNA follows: TGCGCCAGCGGAGGCAGGTTTGATGAGCAGTTCTTC.

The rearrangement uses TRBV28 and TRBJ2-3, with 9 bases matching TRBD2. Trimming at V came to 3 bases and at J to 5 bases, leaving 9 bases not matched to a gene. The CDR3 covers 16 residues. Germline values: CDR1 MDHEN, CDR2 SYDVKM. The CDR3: CASSFHSSSGVDTQYF. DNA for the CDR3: TGTGCCAGCAGTTTTCACTCGTCTAGCGGGGTAGATACGCAGTATTTT.

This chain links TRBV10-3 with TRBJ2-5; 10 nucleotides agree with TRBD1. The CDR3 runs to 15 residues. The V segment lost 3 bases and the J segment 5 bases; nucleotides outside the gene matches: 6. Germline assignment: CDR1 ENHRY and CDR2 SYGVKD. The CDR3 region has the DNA TGTGCCATCAGTGACGGACAGGGGGTACGGGAGACCCAGTACTTC. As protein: CAISDGQGVRETQYF.

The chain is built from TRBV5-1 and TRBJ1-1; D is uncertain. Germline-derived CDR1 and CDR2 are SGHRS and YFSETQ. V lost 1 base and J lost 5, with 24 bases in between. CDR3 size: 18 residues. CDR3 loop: CASSLRPPPQLNTTEAFF. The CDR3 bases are TGCGCCAGCAGCTTGCGACCCCCCCCACAGCTGAACACGACTGAAGCTTTCTTT.

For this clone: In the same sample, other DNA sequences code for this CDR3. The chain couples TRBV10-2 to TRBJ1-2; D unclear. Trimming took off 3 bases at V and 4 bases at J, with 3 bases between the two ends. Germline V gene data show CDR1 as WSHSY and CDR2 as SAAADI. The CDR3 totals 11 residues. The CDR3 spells CASSDSYGYTF. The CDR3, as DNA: TGCGCCAGCAGTGACAGCTATGGCTACACCTTC.

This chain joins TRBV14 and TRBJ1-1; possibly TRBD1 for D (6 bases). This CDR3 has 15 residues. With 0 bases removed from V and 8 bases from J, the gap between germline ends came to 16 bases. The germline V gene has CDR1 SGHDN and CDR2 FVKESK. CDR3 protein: CASSQDLGQGKEAFF. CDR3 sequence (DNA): TGTGCCAGCAGCCAAGATCTAGGGCAGGGGAAAGAAGCTTTCTTT.

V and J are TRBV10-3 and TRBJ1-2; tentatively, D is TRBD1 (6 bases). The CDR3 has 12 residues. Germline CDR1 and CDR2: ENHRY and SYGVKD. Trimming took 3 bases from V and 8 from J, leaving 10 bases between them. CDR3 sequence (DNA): TGTGCCATCAGTGAAGACAGGAGAGGCTACACCTTC. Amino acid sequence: CAISEDRRGYTF.

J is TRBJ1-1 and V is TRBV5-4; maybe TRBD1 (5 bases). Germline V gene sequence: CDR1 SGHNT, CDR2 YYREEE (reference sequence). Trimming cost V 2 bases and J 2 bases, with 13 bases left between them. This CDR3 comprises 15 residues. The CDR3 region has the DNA TGTGCCAGCAGCTTTCCCGGCAGGGTAAACACTGAAGCTTTCTTT. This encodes CASSFPGRVNTEAFF.

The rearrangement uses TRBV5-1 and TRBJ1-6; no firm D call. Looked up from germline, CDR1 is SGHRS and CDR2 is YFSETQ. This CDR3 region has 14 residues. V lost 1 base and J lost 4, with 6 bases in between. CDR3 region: CASSLTTYNSPLHF. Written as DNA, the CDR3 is TGCGCCAGCAGCTTGACGACATATAATTCACCCCTCCACTTT.

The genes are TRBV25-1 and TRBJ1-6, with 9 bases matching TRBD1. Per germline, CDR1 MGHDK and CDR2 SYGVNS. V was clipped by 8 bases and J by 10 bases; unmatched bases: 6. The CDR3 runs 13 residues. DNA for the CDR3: TGTGCCAGCGGCGGGACAGGGATCTCACCCCTCCACTTT. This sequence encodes CASGGTGISPLHF.

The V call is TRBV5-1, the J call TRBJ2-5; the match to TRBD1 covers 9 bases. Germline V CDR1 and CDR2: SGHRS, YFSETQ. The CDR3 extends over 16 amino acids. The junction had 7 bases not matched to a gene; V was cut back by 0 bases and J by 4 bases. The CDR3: CASSLGGGQGTETQYF. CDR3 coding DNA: TGCGCCAGCAGCTTGGGGGGCGGACAGGGGACAGAGACCCAGTACTTC.

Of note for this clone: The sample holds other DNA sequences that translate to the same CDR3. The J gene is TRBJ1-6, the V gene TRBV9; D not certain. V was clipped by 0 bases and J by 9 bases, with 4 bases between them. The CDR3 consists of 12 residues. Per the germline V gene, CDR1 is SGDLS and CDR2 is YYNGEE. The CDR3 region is CASSVGSSPLHF. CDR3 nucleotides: TGTGCCAGCAGCGTAGGTAGTTCACCCCTCCACTTT.

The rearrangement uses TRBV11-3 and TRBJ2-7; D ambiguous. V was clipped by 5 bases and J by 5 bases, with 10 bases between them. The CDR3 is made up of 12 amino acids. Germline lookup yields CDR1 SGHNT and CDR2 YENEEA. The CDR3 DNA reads TGTGCCAGCAGCCCGAACAACCACGAGCAGTACTTC. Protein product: CASSPNNHEQYF.

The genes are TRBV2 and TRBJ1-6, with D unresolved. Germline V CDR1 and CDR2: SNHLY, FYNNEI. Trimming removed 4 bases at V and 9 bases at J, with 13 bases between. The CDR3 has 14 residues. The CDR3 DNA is TGTGCCAGCAGTGTAAACCAGGCTTCTTCACCCCTCCACTTT. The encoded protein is CASSVNQASSPLHF.